The clone carrying this T cell receptor beta chain has a handful of counts. Its antigen is still unknown. A quantitative 5'-RACE method, one with molecular barcodes, was used to make TCR beta libraries. A single record per CDR3 protein comes from TCRdb applying MiXCR to the 5' RACE reads. The sample comprises roughly 440,000 distinct CDR3 sequences, 17% of which are singletons, and 0.95% to 1.1% rests with the top ten. This specimen comes from a study of CD8 T cells in ankylosing spondylitis. General study results and limits: Ankylosing spondylitis blood appeared to be characterized by a TCR beta motif of eight highly homologous variants. Reports say disease-linked clones showed up significantly more in matched ankylosing spondylitis synovial fluid. In reactive arthritis synovial fluid and blood, some motif variants had been reported before.

This CDR3 has 15 residues. V was shortened by 1 base and J by 7 bases, with 11 bases between the two germline ends. Germline V gives CDR1 SGHTA, CDR2 FQGNSA. Source material: blood, either unsorted or a sorted T cell fraction (not recorded which). The chain employs TRBV7-2 and TRBJ1-6; no firm D call. The TCR was taken from a male donor with ankylosing spondylitis. The CDR3 DNA reads TGTGCCAGCAGCTTAGGAGGGCCCGGGAATTCACCCCTCCACTTT. Translation gives CASSLGGPGNSPLHF.